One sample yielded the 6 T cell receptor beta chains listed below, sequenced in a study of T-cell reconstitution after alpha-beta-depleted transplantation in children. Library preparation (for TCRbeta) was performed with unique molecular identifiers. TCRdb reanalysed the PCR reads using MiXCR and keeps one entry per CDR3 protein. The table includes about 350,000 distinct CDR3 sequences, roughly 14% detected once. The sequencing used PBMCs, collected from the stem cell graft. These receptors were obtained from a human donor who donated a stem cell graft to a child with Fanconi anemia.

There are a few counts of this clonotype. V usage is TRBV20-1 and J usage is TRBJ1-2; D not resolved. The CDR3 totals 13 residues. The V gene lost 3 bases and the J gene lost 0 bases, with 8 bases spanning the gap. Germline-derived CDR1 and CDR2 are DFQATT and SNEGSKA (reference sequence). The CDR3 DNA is TGCAGTGCTAGTTATGAAGCTAACTATGGCTACACCTTC. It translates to CSASYEANYGYTF.

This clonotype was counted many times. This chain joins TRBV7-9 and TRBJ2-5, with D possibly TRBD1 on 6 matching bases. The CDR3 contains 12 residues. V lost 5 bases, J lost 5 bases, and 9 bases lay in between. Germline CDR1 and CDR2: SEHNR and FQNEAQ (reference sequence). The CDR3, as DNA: TGTGCCAGCAGCCAAACAGGGGAGACCCAGTACTTC. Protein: CASSQTGETQYF.

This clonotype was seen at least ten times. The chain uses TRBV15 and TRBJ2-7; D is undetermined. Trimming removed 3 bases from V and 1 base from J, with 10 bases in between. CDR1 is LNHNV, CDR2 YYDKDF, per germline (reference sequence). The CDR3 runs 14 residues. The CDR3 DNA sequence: TGTGCCACCAGCAGCCAAATCAGTTCCTACGAGCAGTACTTC. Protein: CATSSQISSYEQYF.

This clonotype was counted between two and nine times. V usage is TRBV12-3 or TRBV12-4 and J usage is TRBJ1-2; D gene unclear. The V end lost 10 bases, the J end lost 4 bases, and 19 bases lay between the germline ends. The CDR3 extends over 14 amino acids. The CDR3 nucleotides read TGTGCCATCAGAAGGGCGGATGACTTCTATGGCTACACCTTC. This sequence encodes CAIRRADDFYGYTF.

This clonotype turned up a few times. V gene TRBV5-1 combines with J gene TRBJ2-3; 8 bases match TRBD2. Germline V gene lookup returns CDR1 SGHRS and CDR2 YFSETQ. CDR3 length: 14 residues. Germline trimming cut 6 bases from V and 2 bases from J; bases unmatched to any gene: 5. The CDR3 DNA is TGCGCCAGCAAGACGGGGGGGACCACAGATACGCAGTATTTT. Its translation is CASKTGGTTDTQYF.

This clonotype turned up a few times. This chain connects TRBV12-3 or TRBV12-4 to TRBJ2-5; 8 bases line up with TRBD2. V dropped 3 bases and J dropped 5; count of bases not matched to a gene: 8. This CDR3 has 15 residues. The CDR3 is CASSLRSGGPETQYF. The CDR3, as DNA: TGTGCCAGCAGTTTGAGGAGCGGGGGCCCGGAGACCCAGTACTTC.